The 29 T cell receptor beta chains below were found in one sample sequenced in a study of blood T cell repertoires in COVID-19. TCRdb's copy holds only in-frame clones and misses some; the assay was immunoSEQ multiplex PCR. The profile shows over 75,000 clones, 90% of them singletons. Sequenced material: peripheral blood. The receptor set was obtained from a man aged 55 to 70 with acute or convalescent COVID-19.

V usage is TRBV7-3 and J usage is TRBJ2-1; TRBD2 agrees at 8 bases. The CDR3 runs 16 residues. Germline CDR1 SGHTA, CDR2 FQGTGA. The trim removed 5 bases at V and 6 bases at J, leaving 12 bases unmatched. CDR3 amino acids: CASSPVSGGFSNEQFF. The CDR3, as DNA: TGTGCCAGCAGCCCGGTTTCGGGAGGGTTTAGCAATGAGCAGTTCTTC.

Points on this clone: One junction end does not reproduce the germline sequence, and a read error may be involved. This sequence joins TRBV11-3 and TRBJ2-1; D unresolved. There are 12 residues in the CDR3. Per germline, CDR1 SGHNT and CDR2 YENEEA. The CDR3 spells CASSSSFNEQFF. CDR3 DNA: TGTGCCAGCAGCTCCTCCTTCAATGAGCAGTTCTTC.

The V gene is TRBV6-5, the J gene TRBJ2-7, with 8 bases lining up with TRBD1. The CDR3 is made up of 16 amino acids. Germline V CDR1 and CDR2: MNHEY, SVGAGI. With V trimmed by 3 bases and J by 2 bases, 9 bases remained unmatched. The chain's CDR3 is CASSYQTGTGTYEQYF. CDR3 coding DNA: TGTGCCAGCAGTTATCAGACAGGGACAGGAACCTACGAGCAGTACTTC.

This clone turned up a few times. The chain has TRBV19 and TRBJ2-7; perhaps TRBD2 as D (6 bases). V was trimmed by 4 bases and J by 2 bases, leaving 15 bases between them. The germline V gene encodes CDR1 LNHDA and CDR2 SQIVND (reference sequence). The CDR3 has 15 residues. The CDR3 is CASSTRSGGAYEQYF. The CDR3 DNA reads TGTGCCAGTAGTACCAGGTCCGGCGGGGCCTACGAGCAGTACTTC.

The chain couples TRBV28 to TRBJ2-2, with D tentatively TRBD1 (5 bases). The CDR3 covers 17 residues. Trimming removed 4 bases from V and 4 bases from J, with 19 bases in between. Per the germline V gene, CDR1 is MDHEN and CDR2 is SYDVKM. CDR3 sequence (DNA): TGTGCCAGCAGTTCCCCCTCCCCGACAGAAAGCACCGGGGAGCTGTTTTTT. It is translated as CASSSPSPTESTGELFF.

The chain recombines TRBV7-9 with TRBJ2-7, with 7 bases fitting TRBD1. The CDR3 spans 17 residues. Trimming removed 5 bases from V and 0 bases from J; junction bases left unmatched: 13. CDR1 and CDR2 (germline): SEHNR, FQNEAQ (reference sequence). DNA of the CDR3: TGTGCCAGCAGCATTCTTTCGACAGGGTTCAGCTCCTACGAGCAGTACTTC. Translation gives CASSILSTGFSSYEQYF.

About this clone itself: This specimen includes other DNA sequences encoding the same CDR3. The chain employs TRBV19 and TRBJ1-1; D possibly corresponds to TRBD1 (5 bases). There are 15 residues in the CDR3. From germline, CDR1 is LNHDA and CDR2 SQIVND (reference sequence). V lost 2 bases and J 5 bases, leaving 15 bases between the germline ends. CDR3 residues: CASSIQGGGGTEAFF. The CDR3 nucleotides read TGTGCCAGTAGTATACAGGGCGGCGGCGGAACTGAAGCTTTCTTT.

The rearrangement links TRBV5-6 to TRBJ2-7; 11 nucleotides agree with TRBD2. CDR1 and CDR2 from the germline V gene are SGHDT and YYEEEE. The CDR3 runs to 14 residues. V trimming: 4 bases; J trimming: 3 bases; junction bases outside the gene matches: 3. CDR3: CASSLGTSGYEQYF. CDR3 nucleotide sequence: TGTGCCAGCAGCCTTGGGACTAGCGGCTACGAGCAGTACTTC. The whole variable domain, filled in from reference TRBV5-6 and TRBJ2-7, reads DAGVTQSPTHLIKTRGQQVTLRCSPKSGHDTVSWYQQALGQGPQFIFQYYEEEERQRGNFPDRFSGHQFPNYSSELNVNALLLGDSALYLCASSLGTSGYEQYFGPGTRLTVT.

This sequence joins TRBV6-5 and TRBJ1-2; 11 positions agree with TRBD1. Germline V gene data show CDR1 as MNHEY and CDR2 as SVGAGI. With 6 bases clipped from V and 8 bases from J, the junction kept 11 bases outside the gene matches. CDR3 length: 15 amino acids. CDR3 DNA sequence: TGTGCCAGCAGCATAAGTTCCGGGACAGGGGGAGGCTACACCTTC. Residues: CASSISSGTGGGYTF.

V and J are TRBV5-1 and TRBJ1-4; D is unresolved. Germline assignment: CDR1 SGHRS and CDR2 YFSETQ. V was trimmed by 2 bases and J by 0 bases, leaving 11 bases between them. The CDR3 spans 16 residues. Written as DNA, the CDR3 is TGCGCCAGCAGCTTTAGCCCGAAAACAACTAATGAAAAACTGTTTTTT. This translates into CASSFSPKTTNEKLFF.

The chain's CDR3 is CASGSSGLLYEQYF. DNA of the CDR3: TGTGCTAGTGGTTCCTCGGGACTACTCTACGAGCAGTACTTC. V usage is TRBV12-5 and J usage is TRBJ2-7, with TRBD2 matching over 7 bases. Germline V gives CDR1 LGHNT, CDR2 FRNRAP. Germline trimming cut 4 bases from V and 3 bases from J; bases unmatched to any gene: 6. The CDR3 runs 14 residues.

The V gene is TRBV28, the J gene TRBJ1-6; 7 nucleotides match TRBD1. The V gene's germline CDR1 is MDHEN and CDR2 SYDVKM. This CDR3 has 15 amino acids. V lost 4 bases to trimming and J lost 7 bases; unmatched junction nucleotides: 7. The CDR3 DNA reads as TGTGCCAGCAGTTCGCTACAGGGGTCAAATTCACCCCTCCACTTT. Translated, it gives CASSSLQGSNSPLHF.

The rearrangement joins TRBV11-1 to TRBJ2-7; 7 bases fit TRBD1. The CDR3 covers 15 residues. The germline CDR1 and CDR2 sequences are SGHAT and FQDESV (reference sequence). The J segment lost 4 bases and the V segment lost 1 base, leaving 7 bases of the junction unmatched. CDR3 sequence: CASSLDGTDRYEQYF. CDR3 coding DNA: TGTGCCAGCAGCTTAGATGGGACAGATCGTTACGAGCAGTACTTC.

J is TRBJ2-2 and V is TRBV4-1; no clear D. V lost 0 bases and J lost 6, with 5 bases in between. CDR3 length equals 13 residues. The germline gives CDR1 MGHRA, CDR2 YSYEKL. For the CDR3, the DNA is TGCGCCAGCAGCCAAGATCCCGCCGGGGAGCTGTTTTTT. Residues: CASSQDPAGELFF.

The rearrangement joins TRBV19 to TRBJ2-2; TRBD1 aligns across 7 bases. CDR1 and CDR2 (germline): LNHDA, SQIVND (reference sequence). This CDR3 spans 15 amino acids. V gave up 6 bases and J gave up 5 bases; unmatched junction bases: 9. Here the CDR3 reads CASRLRDSQTGELFF. The CDR3 coding sequence is TGTGCCAGTAGGCTCCGGGACAGCCAGACCGGGGAGCTGTTTTTT.

The rearrangement uses TRBV6-5 and TRBJ2-3; 14 nucleotides line up with TRBD2. V was clipped by 5 bases and J by 3 bases; unmatched bases: 1. Germline assignment: CDR1 MNHEY and CDR2 SVGAGI. The CDR3 has 15 residues. In DNA form, the CDR3 reads TGTGCCAGCAGTCGACTAGCGGGAGGGACAGATACGCAGTATTTT. Protein product: CASSRLAGGTDTQYF.

This clone was found once. The chain links TRBV7-3 to TRBJ2-2; D possibly corresponds to TRBD2 (6 bases). The CDR3 has 14 residues. CDR1 and CDR2 from the germline V gene are SGHTA and FQGTGA. V shed 8 bases and J shed 4 bases, with 14 bases lying between them. CDR3 protein: CASRRGGATGELFF. The CDR3 DNA reads as TGTGCCAGCCGGAGGGGCGGAGCCACCGGGGAGCTGTTTTTT.

The rearrangement uses TRBV19 and TRBJ1-1, with D perhaps TRBD1 (6 bases). Germline CDR1 and CDR2: LNHDA and SQIVND (reference sequence). V was trimmed by 6 bases and J by 2 bases, leaving 10 bases between them. The CDR3 consists of 13 residues. The CDR3 DNA sequence: TGTGCCAGTAGGGACAGAAGTAACACTGAAGCTTTCTTT. Protein sequence: CASRDRSNTEAFF.

The rearrangement joins TRBV7-2 to TRBJ1-5, with D maybe TRBD1 (5 bases). V lost 4 bases and J 3 bases, leaving 16 bases between the germline ends. The CDR3 spans 16 residues. Germline-derived CDR1 and CDR2 are SGHTA and FQGNSA. In DNA form, the CDR3 reads TGTGCCAGCAGCTCCCAGGGAGGAGCGACCAATCAGCCCCAGCATTTT. This encodes CASSSQGGATNQPQHF.

The genes are TRBV4-2 and TRBJ2-3; D ambiguous. The CDR3 loop spans 14 amino acids. Per the germline V gene, CDR1 is LGHNA and CDR2 is YNFKEQ. V shed 1 base and J shed 2 bases, with 7 bases lying between them. The CDR3 loop is CASSQGRSTDTQYF. The CDR3 DNA reads TGTGCCAGCAGCCAAGGGCGGTCCACAGATACGCAGTATTTT.

This sequence joins TRBV28 and TRBJ2-1, with 8 bases that match TRBD2. V shed 3 bases and J 2 bases; nucleotides not matched to a gene: 21. The CDR3 is 21 residues long. Germline V gene sequence: CDR1 MDHEN, CDR2 SYDVKM. The CDR3, as DNA: TGTGCCAGCAGTTTCCCCAGGGAAGCGGGAGCTCGGAGGGGGACCTACAATGAGCAGTTCTTC. This codes for CASSFPREAGARRGTYNEQFF.

The V call is TRBV2, the J call TRBJ1-4; 9 nucleotides match TRBD1. V lost 6 bases to trimming and J lost 5 bases; unmatched junction nucleotides: 7. The CDR3 has 15 residues. Germline V CDR1 and CDR2: SNHLY, FYNNEI. CDR3 sequence (DNA): TGTGCCAGCAGGGAATCCGGGACAGGGAATGAAAAACTGTTTTTT. Amino acid sequence: CASRESGTGNEKLFF. Full variable domain (remainder filled in from reference TRBV2 and TRBJ1-4): EPEVTQTPSHQVTQMGQEVILRCVPISNHLYFYWYRQILGQKVEFLVSFYNNEISEKSEIFDDQFSVERPDGSNFTLKIRSTKLEDSAMYFCASRESGTGNEKLFFGSGTQLSVL.

This chain uses TRBV4-1 with TRBJ2-1; D is perhaps TRBD1 (6 bases). V lost 1 base and J 4 bases, leaving 14 bases between the germline ends. CDR3 length: 16 amino acids. Germline V lookup: CDR1 MGHRA, CDR2 YSYEKL. For the CDR3, the DNA is TGCGCCAGCAGCCAAGCGGCACAGGGTGTTTACAATGAGCAGTTCTTC. It encodes CASSQAAQGVYNEQFF.

This clone was counted a few times. This chain links TRBV6-2 or TRBV6-3 with TRBJ2-2; 8 nucleotides align to TRBD2. The CDR3 loop spans 19 amino acids. Germline V CDR1 and CDR2: MNHEY, SVGEGT. V shed 0 bases and J 2 bases; nucleotides not matched to a gene: 11. The CDR3 DNA reads as TGTGCCAGCAGTTACTCGAAATACCGCCTAGCGGGTAACACCGGGGAGCTGTTTTTT. Translating it yields CASSYSKYRLAGNTGELFF.

This chain connects TRBV7-9 to TRBJ2-7; 10 bases align to TRBD1. Germline V gene data show CDR1 as SEHNR and CDR2 as FQNEAQ (reference sequence). There are 15 residues in the CDR3. The V segment lost 3 bases and the J segment 5 bases; nucleotides outside the gene matches: 7. CDR3 residues: CASSFLGQGDNEQYF. CDR3 coding DNA: TGTGCCAGCAGCTTTCTCGGACAGGGGGACAACGAGCAGTACTTC.

The CDR3 DNA reads TGTGCCAGCAGCTTGAATCGACTAGCGGTAGAGACCCAGTACTTC. It is translated as CASSLNRLAVETQYF. This chain links TRBV5-4 with TRBJ2-5, with 9 nucleotides matching TRBD2. Trimming cost V 1 base and J 4 bases; bases outside gene matches: 5. The germline CDR1 and CDR2 sequences are SGHNT and YYREEE (reference sequence). There are 15 residues in the CDR3.

This clone has just one count. This chain uses TRBV5-1 with TRBJ1-1; 9 nucleotides match TRBD1. V lost 4 bases, J lost 7 bases, and 11 bases stayed unmatched. This CDR3 region has 15 residues. Germline V CDR1 and CDR2: SGHRS, YFSETQ. CDR3: CASSDTGTGTYEAFF. The CDR3 region has the DNA TGCGCCAGCAGCGATACCGGGACAGGGACCTATGAAGCTTTCTTT.

The rearrangement links TRBV2 to TRBJ2-3; tentatively, D is TRBD2 (6 bases). Looked up from germline, CDR1 is SNHLY and CDR2 is FYNNEI. V was clipped by 11 bases and J by 6 bases, with 21 bases between them. The CDR3 covers 14 residues. CDR3 nucleotides: TGTGCCGGATTGCCCCGGGAGCCAGGGGATACGCAGTATTTT. Translation: CAGLPREPGDTQYF. The entire variable domain, with the rest obtained from reference TRBV2 and TRBJ2-3, is as follows: EPEVTQTPSHQVTQMGQEVILRCVPISNHLYFYWYRQILGQKVEFLVSFYNNEISEKSEIFDDQFSVERPDGSNFTLKIRSTKLEDSAMYFCAGLPREPGDTQYFGPGTRLTVL.

This chain joins TRBV25-1 and TRBJ2-5; D not resolved. Germline CDR1 reads MGHDK; CDR2 reads SYGVNS. Trimming took off 7 bases at V and 2 bases at J, with 11 bases between the two ends. The CDR3 has 13 amino acids. CDR3 loop: CASTPTLQETQYF. The CDR3 DNA reads as TGTGCCAGCACGCCGACATTACAAGAGACCCAGTACTTC.